The clone carrying this TCR beta chain was seen many times. Its antigen remains unidentified. The CDR3 extends 3 residues past the end of the read, so its final part is completed from the germline J gene. Germline loops: CDR1 SGHRS, CDR2 YFSETQ. V lost 4 bases and J lost 2, with 14 bases in between. This CDR3 contains 15 residues. The data belong to a study of T cell clonality in common variable immunodeficiency. Findings and caveats of the study: CVID subjects showed higher TCRbeta clonality than healthy controls. CVID subjects shared fewer TCRbeta clones than healthy controls did.

Sequencing input was equivalent genomic DNA from CVID and controls. Measured with immunoSEQ multiplex PCR; TCRdb has only the in-frame clones, and not every one. Sampling found tens of thousands of clones, none seen once. The chain links TRBV5-1 to TRBJ2-3; tentative D call: TRBD1 (6 bases). Sample: peripheral blood mononuclear cells. The clonotype was recovered from a person between 18 and 75 years old in good health. Partial CDR3 DNA: TGCGCCAGCAGCGACGGACAGCAAGTCACAGATACG. Translation: CASSDGQQVTDT. The entire CDR3 protein reads CASSDGQQVTDTQYF.